These T cell receptor beta chains were read from a single sample in a study of blood T cells in healthy people across ages. TCRdb reprocessed the 5' RACE reads with MiXCR, giving one entry per CDR3 protein. The top ten clones hold over 20% of a sample with nearly 1 million distinct CDR3 sequences, 45% to 60% of them seen once. The sequenced sample consisted of blood. The origin of the receptors is a woman aged 60-70 years in good health. CDR3s include the opening cysteine and the closing phenylalanine or tryptophan. The D gene is left open where the match is weak. Expanded clones get a size class; other rows say once, few or many, or leave the size out.

TRBV7-2	NA	TRBJ2-1	few	CASSPRGGTSYNEQFF	TGTGCCAGCAGCCCCAGAGGGGGGACCTCCTACAATGAGCAGTTCTTC
TRBV24-1	TRBD1	TRBJ1-2	NA	CATSDRTGTDYGYTF	TGTGCCACCAGTGACCGGACAGGGACGGACTATGGCTACACCTTC
TRBV7-2	NA	TRBJ2-6	few	CASTQPGSGANVLTF	TGTGCCAGCACACAGCCGGGCTCTGGGGCCAACGTCCTGACTTTC
TRBV28	NA	TRBJ2-6	NA	CASKPGVRSGANVLTF	TGTGCCAGCAAACCGGGAGTAAGATCTGGGGCCAACGTCCTGACTTTC
TRBV4-1	NA	TRBJ2-7	NA	CASSGLAQPRDRYEQYF	TGCGCCAGCAGCGGGCTAGCCCAGCCCCGAGATCGTTACGAGCAGTACTTC
TRBV27	NA	TRBJ2-7	NA	CASSFGAGTYEQYF	TGTGCCAGCAGCTTTGGAGCCGGAACCTACGAGCAGTACTTC
TRBV12-3/TRBV12-4	NA	TRBJ2-7	few	CASKVQLRGGEQYF	TGTGCCAGCAAGGTTCAGTTGAGGGGCGGCGAGCAGTACTTC
TRBV5-1	NA	TRBJ2-5	NA	CASSLGLPPETQYF	TGCGCCAGCAGCCTGGGACTGCCCCCAGAGACCCAGTACTTC
TRBV29-1	TRBD1	TRBJ2-7	few	CSVGDRYEQYF	TGCAGCGTGGGGGACAGATACGAGCAGTACTTC
TRBV4-2	NA	TRBJ2-5	few	CASSQDPGETQYF	TGTGCCAGCAGCCAAGATCCGGGCGAGACCCAGTACTTC
TRBV10-1	NA	TRBJ2-5	NA	CASKASPIQETQYF	TGCGCCAGCAAGGCTAGCCCGATCCAAGAGACCCAGTACTTC
TRBV7-9	TRBD1	TRBJ2-4	NA	CASSPGTVLDEQYF	TGTGCCAGCAGCCCCGGGACAGTCTTGGATGAGCAGTACTTC
TRBV11-2	NA	TRBJ2-6	NA	CASSLVPGAGGANVLTF	TGTGCCAGCAGCTTAGTCCCAGGGGCTGGTGGGGCCAACGTCCTGACTTTC
TRBV29-1	NA	TRBJ2-3	NA	CSVGGATADDTQYF	TGCAGCGTTGGGGGAGCGACCGCCGATGATACGCAGTATTTT
TRBV7-2	NA	TRBJ2-4	few	CASSAGPGLDLGIAKNIQYF	TGTGCCAGCAGCGCGGGTCCAGGGCTGGACTTAGGAATAGCCAAAAACATTCAGTACTTC
TRBV10-3	NA	TRBJ2-5	few	CAAGGVTQYF	TGTGCCGCCGGAGGGGTGACCCAGTACTTC
TRBV2	NA	TRBJ1-1	NA	CASSTRTTEAFF	TGTGCCAGCAGTACTCGGACCACTGAAGCTTTCTTT
TRBV6-5	NA	TRBJ2-7	NA	CASRRPGTAPYEQYF	TGTGCCAGCAGACGACCCGGGACGGCTCCCTACGAGCAGTACTTC
TRBV9	NA	TRBJ2-5	NA	CASSVYVRAETQYF	TGTGCCAGCAGCGTTTACGTCAGGGCAGAGACCCAGTACTTC
TRBV3-1	TRBD2	TRBJ2-3	few	CASSRREGRGNTDTQYF	TGTGCCAGCAGCCGTCGGGAGGGGCGGGGTAACACAGATACGCAGTATTTT
TRBV5-1	NA	TRBJ2-7	NA	CASSLSAGYGYEQYF	TGCGCCAGCAGCTTGTCGGCAGGCTACGGGTACGAGCAGTACTTC
TRBV7-9	TRBD1	TRBJ1-2	NA	CASSSQTGGDYGYTF	TGTGCCAGCAGCTCGCAGACAGGGGGCGACTATGGCTACACCTTC
TRBV20-1	TRBD1	TRBJ1-5	NA	CSASTGEPNQPQHF	TGCAGTGCATCAACAGGGGAGCCCAATCAGCCCCAGCATTTT
TRBV25-1	TRBD1	TRBJ1-1	NA	CASSVGQTTEAFF	TGTGCCAGCAGTGTGGGACAGACCACTGAAGCTTTCTTT
TRBV7-2	TRBD2	TRBJ2-1	few	CASSGTSGSSLSNEQFF	TGTGCCAGCAGCGGAACTAGCGGGAGCTCACTAAGCAATGAGCAGTTCTTC
TRBV29-1	NA	TRBJ2-7	NA	CSGRTRSYEQYF	TGCAGCGGACGGACTCGCTCCTACGAGCAGTACTTC